This TCR beta chain emerged from a study of cytomegalovirus exposure and HLA in healthy donors (dated by TCRdb to the late 2010s). Looking at the study overall: According to an earlier analysis of around 600 of the donors, 150 million to 200 million T cells yielded some 120 million unique TCR beta sequences and 250 to 350 Gb of sequence data. Genome-wide SNP genotypes for about 65% of the roughly 670 donors were used in a later genetic analysis, which treated that subset as a discovery cohort. A separate validation cohort of more than 100 different subjects was used in addition to the approximately 700-subject first cohort. Every repertoire in the discovery cohort had been generated on one and the same sequencing platform. Both class I and class II loci were covered by HLA typing, at four-digit resolution. Donor age, sex, ethnicity and CMV serostatus were compiled alongside the repertoire data. In a later analysis, previously published TCR beta repertoires from 670 or so donors were re-analyzed and high-resolution HLA genotyping was added so that TCR occurrence patterns could be studied. The number of typed donors differed by locus: roughly 620-640 for A, B, C, DRB1 and DQB1; approximately 540 for DQA1; over 600 for DPA1; and about 450 for DPB1. The study profiled the T cell repertoires of hundreds of subjects by immunosequencing and related them to cytomegalovirus serostatus. About 280 gigabases of sequencing data and 80 million or so unique TCR sequences were included in an early release covering over 600 HLA-typed donors. Rather than drawing on any new phenotypic data, the later analysis identified candidate immune exposures from TCR beta sequences and the way those sequences occurred across donors. To decide whether each TCR beta V gene segment behaved as functional or pseudogenic, an earlier analysis of some 540 of the donors relied on high-throughput TCR beta sequencing. About 5 DR-DQ haplotypes were handled as single units for association and clustering, since linkage in the cohort was strong. The genetic ancestry cluster associated with self-reported Caucasian donors included over 80% of the 300 to 400 genotyped donors. The study was designed to test whether signatures of past pathogen exposure could be identified by cataloging public T cell receptors. The study combined high-throughput TCR immunosequencing, statistical association of individual TCRs with disease status, and machine learning to predict cytomegalovirus infection status. Across approximately 400 genotyped donors of the cohort, an average of about 240,000 unique TCR beta nucleotide sequences per donor were sequenced, and approximately 19% of those sequences were non-productive. Findings and caveats that apply to the study as a whole: A further reported finding was that TCR beta sequences accurately predicted the HLA-A and HLA-B alleles for most subjects in the first cohort. The authors suggested that the approach could potentially be generalized to other disease states and immunological phenotypes. An earlier analysis of approximately 540 of the donors showed that most TCR beta V segments appeared in productive rearrangements either about 87% or about 30% of the time, which broadly matched IMGT annotations. At a false discovery rate of 0.05, a later analysis linked about 17,000 TCR beta sequences to specific HLA alleles. In a later genetic analysis, fewer N-insertions in productive TCRs were reported among donors in an Asian-associated ancestry cluster than the approximately 670-donor mean. Assigning TCR associations to individual alleles was difficult when HLA alleles, especially DR and DQ, strongly co-occurred. In a later analysis, most CMV-associated TCR beta chains were found to appear HLA-restricted, with HLA associations seemingly driven largely by CMV exposure. Roughly 17 rarely observed V segments, including chromosome 9 orphons, were excluded from the earlier analysis of about 610 of the donors because counts were too low. In the study, roughly 160 TCR beta chains were listed as associated with cytomegalovirus. Across donors, most TCR sequences were observed very rarely, whereas some public TCRs were present in many individuals. A cluster of highly shared sequence variants was judged likely to be a technical artifact of the sequencing pipeline. Several of the top co-occurrence clusters appeared to be linked to parvovirus B19, influenza, CMV and Epstein-Barr virus, according to a later analysis. In this cohort, only TCR beta chains were sequenced, and detectable features were limited by the absence of alpha or paired-chain data. For the cohort, immune exposure information was limited to CMV serostatus. Because some donors lacked HLA typing at each locus, the association tests relied only on the typed subset. A later analysis found that HLA-associated TCR beta chains were more clonally expanded and had lower generation probabilities than equally common non-associated chains. Linkage disequilibrium might explain the correlated functional status among segregating V segments, but an unknown experimental factor could not be ruled out. An association between a missense DCLRE1C variant and V-gene and J-gene trimming of TCR beta chains was found in a later genetic analysis and replicated in an independent cohort. In a later analysis, the rate of TCR association differed among HLA loci, with DRB1 alleles having the most associated TCRs and HLA-C alleles having the fewest. A few of the identified cytomegalovirus-associated TCR beta chains were confirmed in vitro to be specific for cytomegalovirus antigens. Some IMGT-functional V segments, including TRBV6-2 and TRBV6-3, could not be told apart with the 87-base-pair reads, so those segments were excluded. Sequencing depth was assumed to be roughly uniform across donors in the presence/absence analyses, though that assumption may not hold. In both the original and validation cohorts, the classifier was reported to diagnose cytomegalovirus status with high specificity and sensitivity.

The cohort consisted of 666 healthy bone marrow donors. At the time of sampling, every cohort member was nominally healthy, though immune exposures that went unrecorded were likely present. The donor tested CMV seropositive and was one of the 289 seropositive cohort members. A peripheral blood sample was collected from each donor, and TCR beta sequencing was performed on peripheral blood mononuclear cells. The Qiagen DNeasy Blood Extraction Kit was used to extract genomic DNA from the blood cell samples. Concerning this clone: What this receptor recognizes is not known. No per-base quality is available; no much larger clone lies one base away.

The CDR3 spans 14 residues, from the cysteine through the phenylalanine. CDR3 DNA only is kept here, 42 bases in frame from base 1. The germline V gene (reference sequence) gives CDR1 as SEHNR and CDR2 as FQNEAQ. V ends up 5 bases short and J 5 bases short, with an unmatched junction base count of 5. Preparation of the library involved the immunoSEQ multiplex PCR assay. For the multiplex PCR, a mixture combining 60 forward primers for TCR Vbeta segments and 13 reverse primers for TCR Jbeta segments was used. Amplification of the CDR3 region of rearranged TCR beta genes was performed with a multiplex PCR assay on genomic DNA. The Illumina HiSeq System was used to sequence the amplified TCR beta libraries as 87-base-pair reads. The original pipeline was this. A later analysis tallied about 77 million unique TCR beta chains across the 700 or so repertoires, and approximately 9.9 million of those chains were shared by two or more donors. Raw reads were error-corrected and collapsed into unique sequences by a nearest-neighbor algorithm in which closely related sequences were merged to remove PCR and sequencing errors. CDR3 sequences were aligned to IMGT reference sequences to assign V, D and J gene segments. For a sequence to be retained, at least a six-nucleotide match to both a V gene segment and a J gene segment was required. A rearrangement counted as productive if the CDR3 had no stop codons and remained in frame with V and J, and every other rearrangement counted as non-productive. CDR3 was defined by IMGT convention, running from the second conserved V-encoded cysteine to the conserved J-encoded phenylalanine. The earlier analysis of fewer than 750 of the donors excluded sequences that lacked an unambiguous match to a single V gene segment. An earlier analysis of fewer than 750 of the donors called V segments functional above 56.7% productive rearrangements and segregating when the between-donor standard deviation exceeded 5%. A statistical classification framework was built to diagnose cytomegalovirus status from the catalog of TCR beta chain sequences. In a later analysis, TCR nucleotide sequences were compared against IMGT/GENE-DB human TR gene sequences so that V and J genes could be assigned. A later analysis assigned CDR3 sequences and most-parsimonious VDJ recombination scenarios with the TCRdist pipeline. A later analysis defined each TCR beta chain by its CDR3 amino acid sequence plus V-gene family, and excluded reads lacking a unique V-gene family. As a way to deal with suspected cross-contamination and a sequencing artifact, a later analysis dropped roughly 620 nucleotide sequences that were highly shared and had low generation probability. In a later analysis, a clonal expansion index for each public chain was calculated from normalized within-repertoire ranks of inferred template counts. In a later analysis, generation probabilities were computed using a VDJ recombination model fitted to out-of-frame rearrangements, and the results were checked against IGoR. In a later analysis, hypergeometric tests were used to score TCR-TCR, TCR-HLA and TCR-CMV co-occurrence, with a repertoire-size bias correction applied to TCR pairs. In a later analysis, false discovery rates were estimated by permuting HLA or CMV assignments 20 times. In a later analysis, co-occurring TCRs were grouped using DBSCAN, and TCRdist sequence similarity was added for clustering within HLA-allele-positive subsets. Repertoires with fewer than 30,000 or more than 120,000 public chains, plus five repertoires with anomalous nucleotide sharing, were excluded from co-occurrence clustering. What TCRdb holds here is the immuneACCESS table cut down to in-frame rearrangements. Part of the clones is not present; checked against another copy, under half of the missing clones reflect an unresolved V gene, and the others are unexplained. D and trimming come from the DNA, and the V and J calls and clone size come from that table. Here the sample has 120,000 to 150,000 clones; around 80% occur a single time. The ten largest clones take up about an eighth of the sample.

The clonotype originates from a man aged 40-50 years in good health and CMV-seropositive. Sequenced: PBMCs. The chain is assembled from TRBV7-9 and TRBJ1-2; a stretch of 10 junction bases matches TRBD1. The DNA reads TGTGCCAGCAGCCTGGGGGACAGGGGATATGGCTACACCTTC. This codes for CASSLGDRGYGYTF.